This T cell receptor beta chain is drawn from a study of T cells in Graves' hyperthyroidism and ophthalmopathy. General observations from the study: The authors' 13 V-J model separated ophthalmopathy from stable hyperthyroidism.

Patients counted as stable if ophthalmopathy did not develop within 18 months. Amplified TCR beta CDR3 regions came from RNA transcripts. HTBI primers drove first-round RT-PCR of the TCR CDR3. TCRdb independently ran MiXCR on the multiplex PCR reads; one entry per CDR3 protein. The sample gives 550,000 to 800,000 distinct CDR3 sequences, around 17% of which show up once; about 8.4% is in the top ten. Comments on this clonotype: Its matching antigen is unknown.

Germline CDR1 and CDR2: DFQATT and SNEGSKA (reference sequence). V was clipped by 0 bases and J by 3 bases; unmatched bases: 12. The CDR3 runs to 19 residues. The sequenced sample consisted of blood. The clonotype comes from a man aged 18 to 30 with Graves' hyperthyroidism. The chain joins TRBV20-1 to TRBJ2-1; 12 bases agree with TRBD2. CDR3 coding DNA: TGCAGTGCTAGAGATAAAGGAGAGCTAGCGGGAGGGTACTACAATGAGCAGTTCTTC. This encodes CSARDKGELAGGYYNEQFF.